Listed here is a single T cell receptor (beta chain). Its antigen is currently unknown. The sample originates from a study of T cell responses to AZD1222 COVID-19 vaccine. Study outcomes and limitations: Clonal diversity was possibly underestimated, and white British individuals and females predominated among donors. All repertoire sampling was performed exclusively after the peak T cell response.

TCRdb's copy holds only in-frame clones and misses some; the assay was immunoSEQ multiplex PCR. The top ten clones hold around 3% of a sample with some 89,000 clones, more than 90% of them seen once. The V gene lost 11 bases and the J gene lost 2 bases, with 15 bases spanning the gap. The CDR3 runs to 13 residues. Germline V gene lookup returns CDR1 MGHDK and CDR2 SYGVNS. This receptor was taken from an adult in good health. Here the sequenced sample was peripheral blood, taken on day 0 of AZD1222 vaccination. The chain is built from TRBV25-1 and TRBJ1-1; D unresolved. The CDR3 is CASIRAENTEAFF. Written as DNA, the CDR3 is TGTGCCTCCATCCGAGCAGAAAACACTGAAGCTTTCTTT.